Below, 19 T cell receptor beta chains from the same sample are listed, as sequenced in a study of T cells in Graves' hyperthyroidism and ophthalmopathy (dated by TCRdb to about 2019). The library was produced with multiplex PCR. Sequenced on an Illumina HiSeq 2000. TCR beta CDR3 regions were amplified from RNA transcripts. The first round of RT-PCR for the TCR CDR3 was performed with the HTBI primer set and the Qiagen OneStep RT-PCR kit. Using fastp trimming at Q25 and MiXCR clonotype assembly, TCRdb reanalyzed the public sequencing data and kept in-frame beta chains. Rows with one shared CDR3 protein collapse into an entry with the most common genes and DNA. A total of 530,000 or so distinct CDR3 sequences appear in this sample, about 15% of them only once. The top ten hold around 17% of the sample. Sequenced: blood. Receptor source: a woman in her late teens or twenties with Graves' ophthalmopathy.

The chain couples TRBV9 to TRBJ2-7; D may be TRBD1 (5 bases). The CDR3 sequence is 16 residues long. Germline V lookup: CDR1 SGDLS, CDR2 YYNGEE. V was trimmed by 1 base and J by 0 bases, leaving 14 bases between them. Written as DNA, the CDR3 is TGTGCCAGCAGCGTATCACAGGCCGAGAGCTCCTACGAGCAGTACTTC. It codes for CASSVSQAESSYEQYF.

This clonotype was seen repeatedly, ten times or more. V and J are TRBV12-3 or TRBV12-4 and TRBJ1-2; D not certain. This CDR3 comprises 12 residues. V was shortened by 1 base and J by 7 bases, with 7 bases between the two germline ends. The CDR3 DNA reads TGTGCCAGCAGTTTAGTGTGGGGTGGCTACACCTTC. As protein: CASSLVWGGYTF.

This clonotype was counted many times. The chain recombines TRBV7-6 with TRBJ1-1; D might be TRBD1 (5 bases). The CDR3 consists of 17 residues. Trimming cost V 5 bases and J 1 base, with 20 bases left between them. CDR1 SGHVS and CDR2 FNYEAQ come from the germline V gene. Here the CDR3 reads CASSPPNPGAPNTEAFF. CDR3 nucleotide sequence: TGTGCCAGCAGCCCGCCCAATCCCGGGGCACCGAACACTGAAGCTTTCTTT.

Many counts were recorded for this clonotype. The chain has TRBV5-8 and TRBJ2-1; TRBD2 aligns across 11 bases. The trim removed 3 bases at V and 5 bases at J, leaving 4 bases unmatched. CDR3 length: 15 amino acids. The germline gives CDR1 SGHTS, CDR2 YDEGEE. This CDR3 is CASSSGTSGDNEQFF. CDR3 sequence (DNA): TGTGCCAGCAGCTCAGGGACTAGCGGTGACAATGAGCAGTTCTTC.

In this sample, this clonotype turned up a few times. The chain uses TRBV18 and TRBJ1-5, with TRBD1 matching over 8 bases. The length of the CDR3 is 14 residues. V lost 6 bases and J lost 3; bases outside the gene matches: 4. Germline values: CDR1 KGHSH, CDR2 LQKENI. As DNA, the CDR3 is TGTGCCAGCTCGCCGACAGGGGACAATCAGCCCCAGCATTTT. Amino acid sequence: CASSPTGDNQPQHF.

This clonotype was recorded many times. The chain recombines TRBV4-1 with TRBJ1-5; 7 bases are shared with TRBD1. CDR1 is MGHRA, CDR2 YSYEKL, per germline. V shed 1 base and J 7 bases; nucleotides not matched to a gene: 7. There are 15 residues in the CDR3. This chain's CDR3 is CASSQVGQGVQPQHF. CDR3 coding DNA: TGCGCCAGCAGCCAAGTAGGCCAGGGGGTACAGCCCCAGCATTTT.

A word on this clonotype: A read error may be the cause here, since a much bigger clone is one base away. V and J are TRBV27 and TRBJ2-1; 7 nucleotides match TRBD2. Per the germline V gene, CDR1 is MNHEY and CDR2 is SMNVEV (reference sequence). This CDR3 spans 16 amino acids. Written as DNA, the CDR3 is TGTGTCAGCGGGGACGCCCTTAGAGCATCCTACAATGAGCAGTTCTTC. Protein sequence: CVSGDALRASYNEQFF.

V gene TRBV27 combines with J gene TRBJ2-7, with 9 bases matching TRBD2. The CDR3 runs to 13 residues. The V segment lost 1 base and the J segment 6 bases; nucleotides outside the gene matches: 1. Germline CDR1 is MNHEY and CDR2 is SMNVEV (reference sequence). CDR3 protein: CASSLFSGSEQYF. The CDR3 DNA follows: TGTGCCAGCAGTTTATTTAGCGGGAGCGAGCAGTACTTC.

The chain couples TRBV7-9 to TRBJ1-2; the D gene is possibly TRBD1 (6 bases). Germline CDR1 is SEHNR and CDR2 is FQNEAQ (reference sequence). The CDR3 sequence is 15 residues long. V shed 1 base and J shed 8 bases, with 17 bases lying between them. CDR3 sequence: CASSLGGQGIRGYTF. The CDR3 coding sequence is TGTGCCAGCAGCTTAGGGGGGCAGGGGATAAGGGGCTACACCTTC.

This clonotype was found many times. This chain links TRBV27 with TRBJ1-2; possibly TRBD1 for D (5 bases). With 6 bases removed from V and 2 bases from J, the gap between germline ends came to 25 bases. Germline V gene sequence: CDR1 MNHEY, CDR2 SMNVEV (reference sequence). This CDR3 has 18 residues. In nucleotides, the CDR3 is TGTGCCAGCAGCTTCCTTGGGGCCGGGAACGGGGCGAACTATGGCTACACCTTC. Encoded protein: CASSFLGAGNGANYGYTF.

Ten or more counts support this clonotype. The chain carries TRBV6-1 and TRBJ1-2; TRBD1 aligns across 8 bases. The trim removed 7 bases at V and 2 bases at J, leaving 3 bases unmatched. Germline V gives CDR1 MNHNS, CDR2 SASEGT. The CDR3 runs to 13 residues. CDR3 DNA sequence: TGTGCCAGCACCAGGACAGGGAACTATGGCTACACCTTC. It codes for CASTRTGNYGYTF.

Ten or more counts support this clonotype. The CDR3 nucleotides are TGTGCCAGCAGCCCCTTGGGAGGCACAGATACGCAGTATTTT. Amino acid sequence: CASSPLGGTDTQYF. The J gene is TRBJ2-3, the V gene TRBV12-3 or TRBV12-4; tentatively, D is TRBD2 (5 bases). V gave up 6 bases and J gave up 1 base, with 11 bases separating them. The CDR3 runs 14 residues.

This clonotype was observed a few times. V and J are TRBV5-1 and TRBJ2-1, with D hard to call. The germline V gene encodes CDR1 SGHRS and CDR2 YFSETQ. CDR3 size: 12 residues. Trimming shortened V by 0 bases and J by 9 bases, and 7 bases separated the two germline ends. The CDR3 DNA reads TGCGCCAGCAGCTTGGAGGGAACTGAGCAGTTCTTC. Translated: CASSLEGTEQFF.

This clonotype was seen many times. The chain has TRBV5-5 and TRBJ2-3; 11 nucleotides align to TRBD2. Germline assignment: CDR1 SGHKS and CDR2 YYEKEE (reference sequence). The CDR3 has 15 residues. J was trimmed by 4 bases and V by 4 bases; bases with no gene match: 5. The CDR3 DNA follows: TGTGCCAGCAGCCGACTAGCGGGATCCCCAGATACGCAGTATTTT. Translated, it gives CASSRLAGSPDTQYF.

This clonotype was seen many times. V usage is TRBV2 and J usage is TRBJ1-2, with TRBD1 identical over 8 bases. The length of the CDR3 is 14 residues. In germline, CDR1 is SNHLY, CDR2 FYNNEI. V lost 6 bases, J lost 3 bases, and 6 bases stayed unmatched. The CDR3 sequence is CASSDRGRDYGYTF. The CDR3 nucleotides read TGTGCCAGCAGCGACAGGGGCCGGGACTATGGCTACACCTTC.

Turning to this clonotype: This may be a read error, as it is one base from a much larger clone. The chain couples TRBV27 to TRBJ1-1; no clear D gene. Between the trimmed V and J ends, which lost 4 bases and 1 base, there was a span of 13 bases. This CDR3 is built from 15 residues. Germline V gene data show CDR1 as MNHEY and CDR2 as SMNVEV (reference sequence). CDR3 in DNA: TGTGCCAGCAGTTCATCTCCAGGATCGAACACTGAAGCTTTCTTT. This translates into CASSSSPGSNTEAFF.

The table lists this clonotype with many counts. The chain employs TRBV6-1 and TRBJ1-5; TRBD1 matches 8 bases. This CDR3 has 15 residues. J lost 4 bases, V lost 5 bases, and 7 bases had no gene match. Germline CDR1 and CDR2: MNHNS and SASEGT. The CDR3 DNA is TGTGCCAGCAGTCCTTTTACAGGGGGGAATCAGCCCCAGCATTTT. Translating gives CASSPFTGGNQPQHF.

This clonotype came up many times. The chain links TRBV7-9 to TRBJ2-7, with TRBD1 identical over 7 bases. CDR1 and CDR2 from the germline V gene are SEHNR and FQNEAQ (reference sequence). V was clipped by 5 bases and J by 6 bases; unmatched bases: 7. This CDR3 comprises 13 residues. Written as DNA, the CDR3 is TGTGCCAGCAGCCTAGACAGGGACGGCGAGCAGTACTTC. Protein: CASSLDRDGEQYF.

This clonotype was observed a handful of times. The J gene is TRBJ2-6, the V gene TRBV7-3; a weak D match, TRBD2 (6 bases). Trimming shortened V by 1 base and J by 0 bases, and 7 bases separated the two germline ends. The CDR3 is 16 amino acids. In germline, CDR1 is SGHTA, CDR2 FQGTGA. The CDR3 spells CASSLRDSSGANVLTF. CDR3 DNA sequence: TGTGCCAGCAGCTTAAGGGACTCCTCTGGGGCCAACGTCCTGACTTTC. Full variable domain (missing parts from reference TRBV7-3 and TRBJ2-6): GAGVSQTPSNKVTEKGKYVELRCDPISGHTALYWYRQSLGQGPEFLIYFQGTGAADDSGLPNDRFFAVRPEGSVSTLKIQRTERGDSAVYLCASSLRDSSGANVLTFGAGSRLTVL.